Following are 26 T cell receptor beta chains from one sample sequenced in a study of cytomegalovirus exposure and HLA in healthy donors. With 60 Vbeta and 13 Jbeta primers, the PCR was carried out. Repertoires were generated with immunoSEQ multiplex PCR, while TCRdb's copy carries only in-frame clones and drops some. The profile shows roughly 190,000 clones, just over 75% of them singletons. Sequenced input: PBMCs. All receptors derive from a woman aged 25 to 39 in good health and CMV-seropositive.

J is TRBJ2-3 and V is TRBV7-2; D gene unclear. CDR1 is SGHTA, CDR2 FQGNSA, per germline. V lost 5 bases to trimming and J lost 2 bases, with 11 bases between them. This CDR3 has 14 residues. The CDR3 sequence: CASSPGTFTDTQYF. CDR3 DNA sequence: TGTGCCAGCAGCCCGGGTACGTTCACAGATACGCAGTATTTT.

CDR3 DNA: TGTGCCAGCAGCCTGGCCGTAGCGGGGGTCCAAGAGACCCAGTACTTC. It encodes CASSLAVAGVQETQYF. The chain combines TRBV5-4 with TRBJ2-5; 9 bases agree with TRBD2. The junction had 8 bases not matched to a gene; V was cut back by 4 bases and J by 1 base. Germline V gene data show CDR1 as SGHNT and CDR2 as YYREEE (reference sequence). This CDR3 region has 16 residues.

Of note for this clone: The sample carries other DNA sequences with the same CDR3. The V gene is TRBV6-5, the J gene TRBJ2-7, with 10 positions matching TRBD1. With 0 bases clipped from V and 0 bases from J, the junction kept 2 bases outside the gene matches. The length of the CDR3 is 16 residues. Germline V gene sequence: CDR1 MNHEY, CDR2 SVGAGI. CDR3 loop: CASSYSRTGGSYEQYF. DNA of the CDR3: TGTGCCAGCAGTTACTCGAGGACAGGGGGCTCCTACGAGCAGTACTTC.

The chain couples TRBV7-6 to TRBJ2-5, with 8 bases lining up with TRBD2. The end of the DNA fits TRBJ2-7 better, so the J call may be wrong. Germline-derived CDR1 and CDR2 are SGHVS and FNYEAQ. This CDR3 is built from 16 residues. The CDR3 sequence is CASSRQAGGYSYEQYF. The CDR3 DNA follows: TGTGCCAGCAGCAGGCAGGCGGGGGGCTACTCCTACGAGCAGTACTTC.

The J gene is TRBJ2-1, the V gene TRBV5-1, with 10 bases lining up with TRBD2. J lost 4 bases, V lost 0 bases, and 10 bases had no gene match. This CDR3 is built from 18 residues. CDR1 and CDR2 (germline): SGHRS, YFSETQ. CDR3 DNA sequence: TGCGCCAGCAGCTTGGAATTGTCTAGCGGGGGACAGTACAATGAGCAGTTCTTC. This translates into CASSLELSSGGQYNEQFF. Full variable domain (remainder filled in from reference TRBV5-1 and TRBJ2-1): KAGVTQTPRYLIKTRGQQVTLSCSPISGHRSVSWYQQTPGQGLQFLFEYFSETQRNKGNFPGRFSGRQFSNSRSEMNVSTLELGDSALYLCASSLELSSGGQYNEQFFGPGTRLTVL.

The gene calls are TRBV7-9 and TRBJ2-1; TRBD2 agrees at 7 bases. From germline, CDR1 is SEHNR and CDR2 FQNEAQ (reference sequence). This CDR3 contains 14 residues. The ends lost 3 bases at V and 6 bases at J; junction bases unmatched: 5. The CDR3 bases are TGTGCCAGCAGCTTCCGAGGACTAGGCAATGAGCAGTTCTTC. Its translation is CASSFRGLGNEQFF.

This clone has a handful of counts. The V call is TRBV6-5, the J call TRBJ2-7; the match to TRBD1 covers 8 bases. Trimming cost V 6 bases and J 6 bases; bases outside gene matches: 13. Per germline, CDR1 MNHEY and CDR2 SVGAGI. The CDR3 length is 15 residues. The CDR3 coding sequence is TGTGCCAGCAGCCCGGAGACAGGGGTTATACTCGAGCAGTACTTC. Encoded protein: CASSPETGVILEQYF.

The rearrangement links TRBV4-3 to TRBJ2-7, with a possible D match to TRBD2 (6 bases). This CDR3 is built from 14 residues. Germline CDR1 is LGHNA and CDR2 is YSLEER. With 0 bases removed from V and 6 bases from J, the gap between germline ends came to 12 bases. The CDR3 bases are TGCGCCAGCAGCCAAGATCGATGGGGAGGCGAGCAGTACTTC. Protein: CASSQDRWGGEQYF.

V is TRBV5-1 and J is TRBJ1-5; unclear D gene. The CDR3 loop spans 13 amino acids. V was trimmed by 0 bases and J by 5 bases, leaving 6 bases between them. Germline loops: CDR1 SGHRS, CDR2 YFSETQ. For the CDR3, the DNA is TGCGCCAGCAGCTTGGATCCGGATCAGCCCCAGCATTTT. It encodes CASSLDPDQPQHF.

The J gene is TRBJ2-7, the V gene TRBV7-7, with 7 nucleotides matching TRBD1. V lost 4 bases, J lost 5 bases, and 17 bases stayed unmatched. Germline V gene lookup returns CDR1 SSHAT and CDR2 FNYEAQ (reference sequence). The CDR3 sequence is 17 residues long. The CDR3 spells CASSSQPPDREGNEQYF. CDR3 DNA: TGTGCCAGCAGCTCCCAACCCCCAGACAGGGAAGGTAACGAGCAGTACTTC.

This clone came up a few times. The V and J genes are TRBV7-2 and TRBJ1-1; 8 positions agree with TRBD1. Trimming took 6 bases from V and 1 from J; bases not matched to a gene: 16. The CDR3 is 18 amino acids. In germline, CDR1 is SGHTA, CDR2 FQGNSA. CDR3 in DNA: TGTGCCAGCAGTTCCACAGGGGGTTACGTCACCAGGAACACTGAAGCTTTCTTT. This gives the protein CASSSTGGYVTRNTEAFF.

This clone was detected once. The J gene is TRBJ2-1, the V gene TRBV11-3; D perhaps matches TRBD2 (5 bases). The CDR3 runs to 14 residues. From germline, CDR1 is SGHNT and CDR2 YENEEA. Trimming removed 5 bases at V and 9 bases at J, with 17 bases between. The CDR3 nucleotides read TGTGCCAGCAGCCCCGGCAGCGGCCCCAGTGAGCAGTTCTTC. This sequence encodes CASSPGSGPSEQFF.

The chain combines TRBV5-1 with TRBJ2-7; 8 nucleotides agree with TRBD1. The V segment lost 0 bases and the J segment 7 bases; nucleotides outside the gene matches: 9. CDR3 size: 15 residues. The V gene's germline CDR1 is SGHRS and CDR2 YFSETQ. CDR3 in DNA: TGCGCCAGCAGCTTGGGAGGGACAGGTCTTAGGGAGCAGTACTTC. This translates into CASSLGGTGLREQYF.

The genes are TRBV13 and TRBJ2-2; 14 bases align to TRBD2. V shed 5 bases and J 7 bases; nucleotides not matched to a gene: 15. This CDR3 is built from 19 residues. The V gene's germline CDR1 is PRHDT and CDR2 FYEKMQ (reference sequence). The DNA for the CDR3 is TGTGCCAGCAGCGCAACCGGGACTAGCGGGGGAACCGGGAGCGGGGAGCTGTTTTTT. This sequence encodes CASSATGTSGGTGSGELFF.

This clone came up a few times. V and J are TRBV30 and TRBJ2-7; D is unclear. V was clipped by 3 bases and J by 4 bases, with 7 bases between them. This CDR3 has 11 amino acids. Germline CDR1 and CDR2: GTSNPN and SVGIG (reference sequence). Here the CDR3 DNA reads TGTGCCTGGAGGAGAGCGTACGAGCAGTACTTC. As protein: CAWRRAYEQYF.

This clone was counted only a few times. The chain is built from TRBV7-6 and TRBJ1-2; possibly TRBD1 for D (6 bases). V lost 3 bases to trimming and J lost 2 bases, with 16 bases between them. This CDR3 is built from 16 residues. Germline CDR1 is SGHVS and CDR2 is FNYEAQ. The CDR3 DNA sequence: TGTGCCAGCAGCTTGGGAACAGGGCGCACAAACTATGGCTACACCTTC. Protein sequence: CASSLGTGRTNYGYTF.

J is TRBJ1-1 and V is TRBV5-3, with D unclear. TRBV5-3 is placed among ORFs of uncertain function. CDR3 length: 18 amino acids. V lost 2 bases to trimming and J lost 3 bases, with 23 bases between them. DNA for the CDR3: TGTGCCAGAAGCTTCCCTCGGCCATACCCGAGGAGGGACACTGAAGCTTTCTTT. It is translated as CARSFPRPYPRRDTEAFF.

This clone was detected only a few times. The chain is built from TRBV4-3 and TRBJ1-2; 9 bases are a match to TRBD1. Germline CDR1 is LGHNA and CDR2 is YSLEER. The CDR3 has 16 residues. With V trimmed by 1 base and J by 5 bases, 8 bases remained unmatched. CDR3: CASSQAWTGESYGYTF. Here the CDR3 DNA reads TGCGCCAGCAGCCAAGCTTGGACAGGGGAGTCTTATGGCTACACCTTC.

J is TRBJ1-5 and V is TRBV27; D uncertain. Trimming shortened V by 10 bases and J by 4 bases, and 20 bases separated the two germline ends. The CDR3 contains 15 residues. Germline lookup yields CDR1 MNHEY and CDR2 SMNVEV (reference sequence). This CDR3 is CAIGLRTGENQPQHF. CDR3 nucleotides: TGTGCCATTGGACTTCGGACCGGAGAAAATCAGCCCCAGCATTTT.

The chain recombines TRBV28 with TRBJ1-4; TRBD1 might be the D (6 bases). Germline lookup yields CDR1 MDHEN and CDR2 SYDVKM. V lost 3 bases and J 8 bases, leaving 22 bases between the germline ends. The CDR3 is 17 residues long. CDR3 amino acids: CASSFLDREGVGEKLFF. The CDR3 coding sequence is TGTGCCAGCAGTTTCTTGGACAGAGAGGGAGTCGGCGAAAAACTGTTTTTT.

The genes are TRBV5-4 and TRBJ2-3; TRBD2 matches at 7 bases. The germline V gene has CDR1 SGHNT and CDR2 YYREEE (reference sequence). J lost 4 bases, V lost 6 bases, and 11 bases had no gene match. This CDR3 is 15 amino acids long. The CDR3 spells CASTTRAGAADTQYF. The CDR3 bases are TGTGCCAGCACCACGAGGGCGGGAGCTGCAGATACGCAGTATTTT.

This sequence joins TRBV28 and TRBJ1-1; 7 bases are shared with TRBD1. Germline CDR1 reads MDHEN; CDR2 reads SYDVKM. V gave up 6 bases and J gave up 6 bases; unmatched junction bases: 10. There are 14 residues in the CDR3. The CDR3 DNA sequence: TGTGCCAGCAGCTCCGATTACAGGGGCCCTGAAGCTTTCTTT. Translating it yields CASSSDYRGPEAFF.

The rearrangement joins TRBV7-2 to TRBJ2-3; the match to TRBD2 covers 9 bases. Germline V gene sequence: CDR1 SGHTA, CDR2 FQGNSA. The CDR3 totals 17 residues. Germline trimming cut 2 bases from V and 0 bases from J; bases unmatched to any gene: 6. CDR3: CASSLRRGGSSTDTQYF. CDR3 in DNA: TGTGCCAGCAGCTTACGGCGGGGGGGGTCTAGCACAGATACGCAGTATTTT. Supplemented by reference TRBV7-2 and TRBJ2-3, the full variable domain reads GAGVSQSPSNKVTEKGKDVELRCDPISGHTALYWYRQSLGQGLEFLIYFQGNSAPDKSGLPSDRFSAERTGGSVSTLTIQRTQQEDSAVYLCASSLRRGGSSTDTQYFGPGTRLTVL.

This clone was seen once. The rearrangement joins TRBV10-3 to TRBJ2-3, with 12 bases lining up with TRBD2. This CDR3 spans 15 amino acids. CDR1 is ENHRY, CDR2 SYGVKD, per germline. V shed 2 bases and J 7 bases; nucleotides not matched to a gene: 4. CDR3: CAISEGLAGRHTQYF. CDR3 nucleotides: TGTGCCATCAGTGAGGGACTAGCGGGACGACATACGCAGTATTTT.

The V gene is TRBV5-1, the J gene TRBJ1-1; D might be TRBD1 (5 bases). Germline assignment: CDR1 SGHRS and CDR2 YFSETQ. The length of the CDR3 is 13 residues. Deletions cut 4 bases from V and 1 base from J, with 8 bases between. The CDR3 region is CASSQRGNTEAFF. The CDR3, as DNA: TGCGCCAGCAGCCAAAGGGGGAACACTGAAGCTTTCTTT.

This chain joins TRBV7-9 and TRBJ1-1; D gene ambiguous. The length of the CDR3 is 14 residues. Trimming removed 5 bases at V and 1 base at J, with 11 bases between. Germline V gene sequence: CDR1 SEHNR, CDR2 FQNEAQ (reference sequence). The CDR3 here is CASSLSGRNTEAFF. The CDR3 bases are TGTGCCAGCAGCCTATCGGGAAGGAACACTGAAGCTTTCTTT.